A selection of T cell receptor beta chains follows, all from one sample in a study of human T cells and chemical hapten exposure. TCRdb redid the calling of the RACE reads with MiXCR, one entry per CDR3 protein. The sample consists of around 74,000 distinct CDR3 sequences, 32% of them appearing once. The sample was whole blood, taken in connection with sensitization to the hapten diphenylcyclopropenone (DPC). These receptors were obtained from a man aged 35 to 55 with alopecia areata. Some clones in this sample may be carry-over from other donors' samples. The CDR3 runs from the conserved cysteine through the conserved F or W. A D gene is named only where the DNA matches it firmly. Clone size is stated in some rows and not others, as once, few, many or a class when expanded.

.,TRBV12-3/TRBV12-4,TRBJ2-7,.,CASRYRYSYEQYF,TGTGCCAGCAGATACAGGTACTCCTACGAGCAGTACTTC
.,TRBV6-5,TRBJ2-7,many,CASSIQGKPYEQYF,TGTGCCAGCAGTATACAGGGAAAGCCCTACGAGCAGTACTTC
TRBD2,TRBV28,TRBJ2-1,.,CASSLAGTSGRVWQFF,TGTGCCAGCAGTTTAGCCGGGACTAGCGGGAGAGTATGGCAGTTCTTC
TRBD1,TRBV6-5,TRBJ2-2,.,CASSSTPPGQGYTGELFF,TGTGCCAGCAGTTCGACCCCGCCGGGACAGGGCTACACCGGGGAGCTGTTTTTT
TRBD1,TRBV6-5,TRBJ1-6,few,CASSYSGQRNSPLHF,TGTGCCAGCAGTTACTCGGGACAGAGGAATTCACCCCTCCACTTT
.,TRBV9,TRBJ2-1,.,CASSGGEPPNEQFF,TGTGCCAGCAGCGGGGGGGAGCCCCCCAATGAGCAGTTCTTC
.,TRBV15,TRBJ2-1,few,CATSRGDDWEQFF,TGTGCCACCAGCAGAGGGGACGACTGGGAGCAGTTCTTC
TRBD2,TRBV18,TRBJ2-1,.,CASSPGGRSDNEQFF,TGTGCCAGCTCACCGGGGGGGAGGAGCGACAATGAGCAGTTCTTC
TRBD2,TRBV5-1,TRBJ2-7,once,CASSLGLAGSYEQYF,TGCGCCAGCAGCTTGGGGCTAGCGGGCTCCTACGAGCAGTACTTC
.,TRBV6-2/TRBV6-3,TRBJ1-1,.,CASRSSRGKVDTEAFF,TGTGCCAGCAGATCATCCAGGGGAAAGGTAGACACTGAAGCTTTCTTT
TRBD1,TRBV30,TRBJ1-2,.,CAWSGTGWYGYTF,TGTGCCTGGAGTGGGACAGGGTGGTATGGCTACACCTTC
.,TRBV24-1,TRBJ2-2,.,CATAGLLNTGELFF,TGTGCCACCGCTGGACTACTTAACACCGGGGAGCTGTTTTTT
.,TRBV6-5,TRBJ2-2,few,CASSYVGANTGELFF,TGTGCCAGCAGTTACGTTGGAGCGAACACCGGGGAGCTGTTTTTT
.,TRBV21-1,TRBJ2-7,.,CATPPSCRGTVRYEQYF,TGTGCCACCCCCCCATCTTGCCGGGGGACTGTAAGGTACGAGCAGTACTTC
TRBD1,TRBV5-1,TRBJ2-1,few,CASSSGTGSYNEQFF,TGCGCCAGCAGCTCCGGGACAGGATCCTACAATGAGCAGTTCTTC
.,TRBV27,TRBJ1-2,.,CASSFVPLYGKNYGYTF,TGTGCCAGCAGTTTCGTCCCGCTTTACGGAAAAAACTATGGCTACACCTTC
.,TRBV5-4,TRBJ2-2,few,CASSPRRGTGVSNTGELFF,TGTGCCAGCAGCCCGAGACGAGGGACTGGGGTTTCGAACACCGGGGAGCTGTTTTTT
.,TRBV10-3,TRBJ1-1,.,CAISEISDGEAFF,TGTGCCATCAGTGAAATCTCGGACGGCGAAGCTTTCTTT
.,TRBV3-1,TRBJ2-3,.,CASTNAGTDTQYF,TGTGCCAGCACAAACGCGGGGACAGATACGCAGTATTTT
.,TRBV2,TRBJ2-5,.,CASRPTERETQYF,TGTGCCAGCAGACCGACAGAGAGAGAGACCCAGTACTTC
TRBD2,TRBV19,TRBJ2-7,few,CASSTPLAGGSYEQYF,TGTGCCAGTAGTACGCCTCTAGCGGGAGGGTCCTACGAGCAGTACTTC
.,TRBV7-2,TRBJ2-2,.,CASSLVLANTGELFF,TGTGCCAGCAGCTTAGTTCTAGCGAACACCGGGGAGCTGTTTTTT
TRBD1,TRBV24-1,TRBJ2-3,.,CATSGTGAHRDTQYF,TGTGCCACCAGTGGGACAGGGGCACACAGAGATACGCAGTATTTT
TRBD2,TRBV5-1,TRBJ2-7,.,CASSPTGTSSSYEQYF,TGCGCCAGCTCGCCGACCGGGACTAGCAGCTCCTACGAGCAGTACTTC
.,TRBV5-5,TRBJ2-1,.,CASSLEPREQFF,TGTGCCAGCAGCTTGGAGCCTAGGGAGCAGTTCTTC
.,TRBV7-9,TRBJ2-7,few,CASSPPVRSEQYF,TGTGCCAGCAGCCCCCCCGTCCGCAGCGAGCAGTACTTC
TRBD2,TRBV7-8,TRBJ2-1,.,CASSSSGRTYNEQFF,TGTGCCAGCAGCTCAAGCGGGAGGACCTACAATGAGCAGTTCTTC
.,TRBV9,TRBJ2-2,.,CASSVAWTVNTGELFF,TGTGCCAGCAGCGTAGCTTGGACCGTAAACACCGGGGAGCTGTTTTTT
.,TRBV20-1,TRBJ2-3,few,CSARDSGHAATDTQYF,TGCAGTGCTAGAGATTCCGGACATGCAGCCACAGATACGCAGTATTTT
.,TRBV28,TRBJ2-7,.,CASMVAEAPEQYF,TGTGCCAGCATGGTAGCGGAGGCCCCCGAGCAGTACTTC
TRBD2,TRBV28,TRBJ2-7,.,CASTDSGRAYEQYF,TGTGCCAGCACCGATAGCGGGCGAGCCTACGAGCAGTACTTC
TRBD1,TRBV24-1,TRBJ1-5,.,CATSRTGSGNQPQHF,TGTGCCACCAGTCGGACAGGGTCGGGCAATCAGCCCCAGCATTTT
TRBD1,TRBV7-2,TRBJ1-1,few,CASSLRAGTGDLNTEAFF,TGTGCCAGCAGCTTAAGGGCCGGGACAGGGGATCTGAACACTGAAGCTTTCTTT
.,TRBV7-3,TRBJ2-2,.,CASSHGPDPTTGELFF,TGTGCCAGCAGCCATGGGCCAGACCCTACCACCGGGGAGCTGTTTTTT
.,TRBV29-1,TRBJ1-5,.,CSVGDGSNQPQHF,TGCAGCGTTGGGGACGGTAGCAATCAGCCCCAGCATTTT
TRBD1,TRBV2,TRBJ2-5,.,CASSRDRRETQYF,TGTGCCAGCAGCCGGGACAGGAGGGAGACCCAGTACTTC
.,TRBV7-6,TRBJ2-7,.,CASSSQGIGNEQYF,TGTGCCAGCAGCTCTCAGGGGATCGGTAACGAGCAGTACTTC
.,TRBV20-1,TRBJ2-7,.,CSARDAGTEQYF,TGCAGTGCTAGAGATGCAGGGACCGAGCAGTACTTC
.,TRBV12-3/TRBV12-4,TRBJ1-5,.,CASRESGVSNQPQHF,TGTGCCAGCAGGGAATCGGGAGTTAGCAATCAGCCCCAGCATTTT
.,TRBV7-9,TRBJ2-2,.,CASQTGRATGELFF,TGTGCCAGCCAAACTGGCAGGGCCACCGGGGAGCTGTTTTTT
.,TRBV20-1,TRBJ1-6,.,CSARGGGQSYNSPLHF,TGCAGTGCTAGAGGGGGCGGGCAGTCCTATAATTCACCCCTCCACTTT
.,TRBV7-2,TRBJ2-7,.,CASSLDGSSEQYF,TGTGCCAGCAGCTTAGACGGCAGCAGCGAGCAGTACTTC
TRBD1,TRBV14,TRBJ1-1,.,CASSQRDRGYLRPTEAFF,TGTGCCAGCAGCCAACGGGACAGGGGATATTTGAGGCCCACTGAAGCTTTCTTT
TRBD2,TRBV5-1,TRBJ2-1,few,CASSLAGVSDEQFF,TGCGCCAGCAGCCTAGCGGGAGTCAGTGATGAGCAGTTCTTC
.,TRBV28,TRBJ1-5,.,CASSPIVRGGNHPQHF,TGTGCCAGCAGTCCCATCGTACGGGGGGGCAATCATCCCCAGCATTTT
.,TRBV7-9,TRBJ2-2,.,CASSPDPATGELFF,TGTGCCAGCAGTCCGGACCCGGCCACCGGGGAGCTGTTTTTT
.,TRBV12-3/TRBV12-4,TRBJ2-1,.,CASCERNYNEQFF,TGTGCCAGCTGCGAGCGGAACTACAATGAGCAGTTCTTC
TRBD2,TRBV5-5,TRBJ2-2,.,CASSLTSGRGTGELFF,TGTGCCAGCAGCCTTACTAGCGGGAGAGGTACCGGGGAGCTGTTTTTT
TRBD2,TRBV5-1,TRBJ2-1,.,CASSLVASGTHNEQFF,TGCGCCAGCAGCTTGGTTGCTAGCGGGACCCACAATGAGCAGTTCTTC
.,TRBV7-3,TRBJ2-2,.,CASSLLVTGELFF,TGTGCCAGCAGCTTACTGGTGACCGGGGAGCTGTTTTTT
.,TRBV27,TRBJ1-5,few,CASSLGGPGQPQHF,TGTGCCAGCAGCTTGGGCGGGCCGGGTCAGCCCCAGCATTTT
TRBD2,TRBV7-9,TRBJ2-7,.,CASSSTTSATSYEQYF,TGTGCCAGCAGCTCAACGACTAGCGCGACCTCCTACGAGCAGTACTTC
TRBD1,TRBV5-1,TRBJ1-1,.,CASSWGTGANTEAFF,TGCGCCAGCAGCTGGGGGACAGGGGCGAACACTGAAGCTTTCTTT
TRBD1,TRBV6-8,TRBJ1-5,.,CANAGTVFNQPQHF,TGTGCCAACGCCGGGACAGTTTTCAATCAGCCCCAGCATTTT
.,TRBV10-3,TRBJ1-3,.,CAAGGSGNTIYF,TGTGCCGCAGGAGGCTCTGGAAACACCATATATTTT
.,TRBV7-6,TRBJ2-5,few,CASSRHEVPQETQYF,TGTGCCAGCAGCCGTCACGAAGTGCCCCAAGAGACCCAGTACTTC
TRBD1,TRBV9,TRBJ1-1,few,CASSVDSGQMNTEAFF,TGTGCCAGCAGCGTAGATTCGGGACAGATGAACACTGAAGCTTTCTTT